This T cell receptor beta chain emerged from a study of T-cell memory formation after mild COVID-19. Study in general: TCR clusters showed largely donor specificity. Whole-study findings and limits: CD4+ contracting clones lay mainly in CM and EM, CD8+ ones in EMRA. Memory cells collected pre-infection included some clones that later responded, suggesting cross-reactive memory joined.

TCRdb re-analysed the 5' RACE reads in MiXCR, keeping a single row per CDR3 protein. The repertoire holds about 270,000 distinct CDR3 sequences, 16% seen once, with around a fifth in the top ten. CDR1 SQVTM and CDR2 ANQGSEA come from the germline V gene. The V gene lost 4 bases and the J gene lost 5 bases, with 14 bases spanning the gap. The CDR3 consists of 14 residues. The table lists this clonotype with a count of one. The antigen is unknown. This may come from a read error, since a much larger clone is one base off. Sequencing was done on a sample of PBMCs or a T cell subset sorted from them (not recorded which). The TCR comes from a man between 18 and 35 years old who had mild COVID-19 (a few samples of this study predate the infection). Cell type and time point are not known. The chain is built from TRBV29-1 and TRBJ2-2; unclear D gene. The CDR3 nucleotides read TGCAGCGTTGCTGATATTGGCCGGACCGGGGAGCTGTTTTTT. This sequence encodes CSVADIGRTGELFF.